This T cell receptor (beta chain) was identified during a study of PD-1 blockade in classical Hodgkin lymphoma. The data were produced by immunoSEQ multiplex PCR, yet TCRdb's version contains in-frame clones alone and is incomplete. The table records 150,000 or so clones, approximately 72% of them present only once. CDR3 size: 14 residues. J was trimmed by 5 bases and V by 4 bases; bases with no gene match: 5. Germline CDR1 and CDR2: SGDLS and YYNGEE. Notes on this clone: Its antigen remains unidentified.

Study-wide results and caveats: The study found complete responders had baseline diversity similar to newly diagnosed patients.

Relapse was seen in all patients after autologous stem cell transplantation, and brentuximab vedotin exposure was variable. The receptor was isolated from a human donor with classical Hodgkin lymphoma. Here the sequenced sample was peripheral blood mononuclear cells (PBMCs), taken before the second cycle of nivolumab. The rearrangement links TRBV9 to TRBJ2-2, with 7 bases lining up with TRBD2. The CDR3 is CASSPAGVTGELFF. In nucleotides, the CDR3 is TGTGCCAGCAGCCCCGCGGGAGTGACCGGGGAGCTGTTTTTT.